The table lists the clone carrying this T cell receptor beta chain with many counts. The record originates from a study of spatial heterogeneity in lung cancer. Regarding time point: blood at routine non-recurrence follow-up after resection. Whole RNA came from tumor, nontumor lung or frozen PBMC and was sequenced without being sorted. TCRdb called the 5' RACE reads again in MiXCR, with one record for every CDR3 protein. This sample yields about 120,000 distinct CDR3 sequences, of which over 9% are seen a single time; roughly 17% belongs to the top ten. The ends lost 0 bases at V and 2 bases at J; junction bases unmatched: 7. This CDR3 is 17 amino acids long. Germline CDR1 and CDR2: SGDLS and YYNGEE.

The chain combines TRBV9 with TRBJ2-3, with 9 bases aligning to TRBD2. Sample: PBMCs, taken at follow-up. This clonotype was obtained from a male donor with early-stage non-small cell lung cancer. DNA of the CDR3: TGTGCCAGCAGCGTAGCTCTCCTAGCGGGGTCCACAGATACGCAGTATTTT. Its protein product is CASSVALLAGSTDTQYF.